This T cell receptor beta chain was recorded in a study of T cells in Graves' hyperthyroidism and ophthalmopathy. Notes on the study in general: Ophthalmopathy onset followed model prediction by a median approximately seven months.

There were TCR beta CDR3 regions amplified from RNA transcripts. First-round RT-PCR targeting the TCR CDR3 was performed with the HTBI primer set. TCRdb fed the multiplex PCR reads into MiXCR, producing one record per CDR3 protein. The sample holds hundreds of thousands of distinct CDR3 sequences, 14% seen once. Remarks on this clonotype: Its antigen is currently unknown.

The germline CDR1 and CDR2 sequences are KGHSH and LQKENI. The CDR3 covers 16 residues. V gave up 6 bases and J gave up 1 base; unmatched junction bases: 9. The sequence derives from a woman in her fifties or sixties with Graves' ophthalmopathy. J is TRBJ1-5 and V is TRBV18, with TRBD1 matching over 7 bases. Sequences were obtained from blood. DNA for the CDR3: TGTGCCAGCTCGCCGAGGGGGACAGAAAGCAATCAGCCCCAGCATTTT. Protein product: CASSPRGTESNQPQHF.